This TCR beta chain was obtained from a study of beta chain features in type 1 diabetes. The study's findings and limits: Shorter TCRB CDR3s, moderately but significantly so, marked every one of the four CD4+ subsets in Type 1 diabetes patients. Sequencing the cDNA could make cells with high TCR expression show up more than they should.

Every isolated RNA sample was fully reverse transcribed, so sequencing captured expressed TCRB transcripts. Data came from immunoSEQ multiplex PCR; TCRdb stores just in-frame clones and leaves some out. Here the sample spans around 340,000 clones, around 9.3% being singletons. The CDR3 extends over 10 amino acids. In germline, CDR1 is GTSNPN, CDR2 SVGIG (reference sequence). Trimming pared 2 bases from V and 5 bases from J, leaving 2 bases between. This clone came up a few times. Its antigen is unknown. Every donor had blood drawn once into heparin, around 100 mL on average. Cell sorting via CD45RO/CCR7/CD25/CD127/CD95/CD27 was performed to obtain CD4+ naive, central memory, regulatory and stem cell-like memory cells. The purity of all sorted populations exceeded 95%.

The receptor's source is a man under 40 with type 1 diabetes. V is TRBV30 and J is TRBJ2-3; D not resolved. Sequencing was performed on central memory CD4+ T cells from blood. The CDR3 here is CAWSLDTQYF. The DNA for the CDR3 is TGTGCCTGGAGTCTAGATACGCAGTATTTT.